The 29 T cell receptor beta chains below were found in one sample sequenced in a study of identical twins. MiXCR, run by TCRdb on the 5' RACE reads, gives a single entry per CDR3 protein. The sample records roughly 1,500,000 distinct CDR3 sequences, roughly 35% being singletons. The sample consisted of cord blood. These TCRs come from a newborn girl in good health.

This clonotype turned up a few times. V and J are TRBV2 and TRBJ1-5; TRBD1 matches at 8 bases. After removal of 7 bases from V and 3 bases from J, the junction contained 8 bases not matched to a gene. In germline, CDR1 is SNHLY, CDR2 FYNNEI. CDR3 length equals 15 residues. CDR3 nucleotide sequence: TGTGCCAGCATCCTGGACAGGGCCGTCAATCAGCCCCAGCATTTT. It encodes CASILDRAVNQPQHF.

The chain uses TRBV20-1 and TRBJ2-5, with TRBD2 matching 8 bases. The J segment lost 11 bases and the V segment lost 7 bases, leaving 15 bases of the junction unmatched. Germline V gives CDR1 DFQATT, CDR2 SNEGSKA (reference sequence). The CDR3 runs 13 residues. CDR3 coding DNA: TGCAGTGAAGCAGCGGGAGTACGGAATGAGCAGTACTTC. This translates into CSEAAGVRNEQYF.

The V gene is TRBV3-1, the J gene TRBJ2-7, with D unclear. Per germline, CDR1 LGHDT and CDR2 YNNKEL (reference sequence). The CDR3 extends over 14 amino acids. The V and J ends lost 3 bases and 4 bases respectively, with 13 bases between them. The DNA for the CDR3 is TGTGCCAGCAGCCATAATGGAGAAGATTACGAGCAGTACTTC. It is translated as CASSHNGEDYEQYF.

The CDR3 sequence: CASSQGATSYNEQYF. The DNA of the CDR3 is TGTGCCAGCAGCCAAGGCGCGACTAGCTACAATGAGCAGTACTTC. This rearrangement joins TRBV3-1 to TRBJ2-5; TRBD2 aligns across 7 bases. Germline CDR1 and CDR2: LGHDT and YNNKEL (reference sequence). This CDR3 is 15 amino acids long. V was pared by 1 base and J by 11 bases, with 13 bases of the junction left unmatched.

This clonotype appeared a few times. The chain links TRBV6-4 to TRBJ1-2; D unresolved. The germline gives CDR1 MRHNA, CDR2 SNTAGT. Trimming removed 0 bases at V and 0 bases at J, with 8 bases between. The CDR3 length is 15 residues. This CDR3 reads CASSDSYPSNYGYTF. The CDR3 region has the DNA TGTGCCAGCAGTGACTCCTATCCGTCTAACTATGGCTACACCTTC.

The genes are TRBV5-6 and TRBJ1-1; TRBD1 matches 10 bases. Germline assignment: CDR1 SGHDT and CDR2 YYEEEE. The CDR3 sequence is 15 residues long. The J segment lost 9 bases and the V segment lost 4 bases, leaving 12 bases of the junction unmatched. The chain's CDR3 is CASSPDRGVDRKAFF. The CDR3, as DNA: TGTGCCAGCAGCCCGGACAGGGGGGTTGATCGGAAAGCTTTCTTT.

The chain employs TRBV6-6 and TRBJ2-3, with 11 nucleotides matching TRBD2. The CDR3 totals 17 residues. CDR1 is MNHNY and CDR2 is SVGAGI in the germline V gene (reference sequence). The junction had 10 bases not matched to a gene; V was cut back by 5 bases and J by 3 bases. The CDR3 region has the DNA TGTGCCAGCAGTCTACGCAAAACTAGCGGGGGAACAGATACGCAGTATTTT. Translated, it gives CASSLRKTSGGTDTQYF.

The CDR3 sequence is CASRLPGQGINEQFF. The CDR3 DNA is TGTGCCAGCAGATTACCGGGACAGGGTATTAATGAGCAGTTCTTC. V gene TRBV28 combines with J gene TRBJ2-1; 9 positions agree with TRBD1. The CDR3 is made up of 15 amino acids. The junction had 10 bases not matched to a gene; V was cut back by 6 bases and J by 7 bases. Per germline, CDR1 MDHEN and CDR2 SYDVKM.

For this clonotype: A junction boundary mismatches the germline segment, possibly from a read error. V usage is TRBV30 and J usage is TRBJ2-4, with D tentatively TRBD2 (5 bases). Germline loops: CDR1 GTSNPN, CDR2 SVGIG (reference sequence). This CDR3 has 15 amino acids. CDR3 protein: CAWSIRGITKNIQYF. CDR3 nucleotides: TGTGCCTGGAGCATTCGAGGGATAACCAAAAACATTCAATACTTC.

This clonotype has only a few counts. V gene TRBV7-4 combines with J gene TRBJ1-6; 8 nucleotides line up with TRBD1. This CDR3 spans 18 amino acids. Trimming removed 3 bases from V and 10 bases from J; junction bases left unmatched: 17. Germline CDR1 SGHVT, CDR2 SQSDAQ. The CDR3 reads CASSFRVRGTGLRSPLHF. In DNA, the CDR3 is TGTGCCAGCAGCTTCAGGGTCCGCGGGACAGGACTGAGGTCACCCCTCCACTTT.

Ten or more counts support this clonotype. The V call is TRBV29-1, the J call TRBJ2-5; no clear D gene. The V end lost 0 bases, the J end lost 2 bases, and 7 bases lay between the germline ends. The CDR3 sequence is 13 residues long. Germline CDR1 reads SQVTM; CDR2 reads ANQGSEA. CDR3 nucleotides: TGCAGCGTTGAAGAAAGGCAGCAAGAGACCCAGTACTTC. The encoded protein is CSVEERQQETQYF.

On this clonotype itself: The germline gene is not matched at one end of the junction; a read error may be the cause. The CDR3 loop reads CAGSSRTSGRSYNEQFF. The DNA for the CDR3 is TGTGCCGGCAGTTCTAGGACTAGCGGGAGATCCTACAATGAGCAGTTCTTC. This chain joins TRBV27 and TRBJ2-1; 13 bases align to TRBD2. The CDR3 is 17 amino acids. Germline CDR1 reads MNHEY; CDR2 reads SMNVEV (reference sequence).

This clonotype was counted only a few times. The CDR3 sequence is CASSLPGQANYVGYTF. The DNA of the CDR3 is TGTGCCAGCAGTCTCCCCGGACAGGCCAACTATGTAGGCTACACCTTC. The genes are TRBV12-3 or TRBV12-4 and TRBJ1-2; 7 nucleotides align to TRBD1. V dropped 5 bases and J dropped 8; count of bases not matched to a gene: 17. The CDR3 covers 16 residues.

The table lists this clonotype with a count of one. The chain uses TRBV4-1 and TRBJ2-5; 7 bases are shared with TRBD2. The CDR3 extends over 14 amino acids. V lost 0 bases and J lost 11; bases outside the gene matches: 9. Looked up from germline, CDR1 is MGHRA and CDR2 is YSYEKL. The CDR3 here is CASSQDWGTNEQYF. The CDR3, as DNA: TGCGCCAGCAGCCAAGATTGGGGGACTAATGAGCAGTACTTC.

This clonotype has a handful of counts. This chain uses TRBV2 with TRBJ2-1, with D perhaps TRBD1 or TRBD2 (6 bases each). This CDR3 has 20 amino acids. In germline, CDR1 is SNHLY, CDR2 FYNNEI. V dropped 1 base and J dropped 9 bases, with 31 bases sitting between them. The CDR3 sequence is CASSEGNANRDSRWRSEQFF. The CDR3 region has the DNA TGTGCCAGCAGTGAAGGCAACGCTAACAGGGACTCTCGTTGGCGAAGTGAGCAGTTCTTC.

This chain uses TRBV5-1 with TRBJ2-6; tentative D call: TRBD1 (5 bases). The V end lost 0 bases, the J end lost 0 bases, and 28 bases lay between the germline ends. The germline V gene has CDR1 SGHRS and CDR2 YFSETQ. The CDR3 contains 23 residues. CDR3 loop: CASSLDPKGRILLKSSGANVLTF. The CDR3 DNA reads as TGCGCCAGCAGCTTGGATCCCAAGGGGCGGATTCTACTAAAAAGCTCTGGGGCCAACGTCCTGACTTTC.

This clonotype was observed a few times. The chain combines TRBV27 with TRBJ2-1; TRBD2 matches 10 bases. This CDR3 region has 15 residues. Germline V gene lookup returns CDR1 MNHEY and CDR2 SMNVEV (reference sequence). V gave up 2 bases and J gave up 7 bases; unmatched junction bases: 5. CDR3 bases: TGTGCCAGCAGTTTACTAGCGGGGGATGGGAATGAGCAGTTCTTC. Translation: CASSLLAGDGNEQFF.

The J gene is TRBJ2-4, the V gene TRBV24-1, with D perhaps matching TRBD1 (6 bases). V gave up 2 bases and J gave up 6 bases, with 10 bases separating them. The CDR3 sequence is 14 residues long. Germline-derived CDR1 and CDR2 are KGHDR and SFDVKD. For the CDR3, the DNA is TGTGCCACCAGTGATTCATCCAGGGGAAACATTCAGTACTTC. Residues: CATSDSSRGNIQYF.

This sequence joins TRBV20-1 and TRBJ2-3; D ambiguous. The V end lost 0 bases, the J end lost 2 bases, and 15 bases lay between the germline ends. CDR1 and CDR2 from the germline V gene are DFQATT and SNEGSKA (reference sequence). CDR3 length: 16 residues. In nucleotides, the CDR3 is TGCAGTGCTAGAGATTTCAGGCGGAGCCTCACAGATACGCAGTATTTT. Protein product: CSARDFRRSLTDTQYF.

This chain links TRBV7-2 with TRBJ2-3, with 11 bases lining up with TRBD2. This CDR3 has 17 amino acids. CDR1 and CDR2 from the germline V gene are SGHTA and FQGNSA. The V gene end was trimmed by 4 bases and the J gene end by 8 bases; junction bases not matched to a gene: 14. CDR3 sequence (DNA): TGTGCCAGCAGCTGGCGGTTAGCGGGGGGGAACACGGCTACGCAGTATTTT. Translated, it gives CASSWRLAGGNTATQYF.

This clonotype came up a few times. The chain is built from TRBV2 and TRBJ2-5, with D tentatively TRBD1 (6 bases). Germline V gene lookup returns CDR1 SNHLY and CDR2 FYNNEI. The V gene lost 6 bases and the J gene lost 0 bases, with 14 bases spanning the gap. The CDR3 totals 15 residues. The CDR3: CASSQGQIYQETQYF. DNA for the CDR3: TGTGCCAGCAGCCAAGGACAGATTTACCAAGAGACCCAGTACTTC.

This clonotype was counted only a few times. The rearrangement uses TRBV7-2 and TRBJ1-4; a possible D gene is TRBD1 (6 bases). This CDR3 comprises 18 residues. Germline lookup yields CDR1 SGHTA and CDR2 FQGNSA. V was trimmed by 2 bases and J by 8 bases, leaving 24 bases between them. CDR3 DNA sequence: TGTGCCAGCAGCTTATATGGACAGACCCCTTGGGGGGAGGAAAAACTGTTTTTT. Its translation is CASSLYGQTPWGEEKLFF.

This chain joins TRBV27 and TRBJ1-4, with unresolved D. The germline gives CDR1 MNHEY, CDR2 SMNVEV (reference sequence). The CDR3 is 14 amino acids. Trimming left V 3 bases short and J 7 bases short, with 12 bases between. CDR3 sequence (DNA): TGTGCCAGCAGTTTGACGGTTTTTGTTGAAAAACTGTTTTTT. As protein: CASSLTVFVEKLFF.

V and J are TRBV28 and TRBJ1-5; TRBD1 agrees at 11 bases. Looked up from germline, CDR1 is MDHEN and CDR2 is SYDVKM. This CDR3 has 16 residues. V lost 8 bases to trimming and J lost 3 bases; unmatched junction nucleotides: 9. CDR3 nucleotide sequence: TGTGCCAGCGGCCCAGGGACAGGGGGTAACAATCAGCCCCAGCATTTT. Translated, it gives CASGPGTGGNNQPQHF.

This clonotype was observed a few times. The genes are TRBV14 and TRBJ2-3; D is undetermined. Trimming removed 3 bases at V and 3 bases at J, with 10 bases between. The CDR3 runs 14 residues. Germline CDR1 is SGHDN and CDR2 is FVKESK. The CDR3 nucleotides are TGTGCCAGCAGCCACCGTGTGATTACAGATACGCAGTATTTT. This codes for CASSHRVITDTQYF.

The chain combines TRBV20-1 with TRBJ1-6; TRBD1 is a possible D gene (6 bases). V was cut by 6 bases and J by 7 bases, with 16 bases left in between. Germline V lookup: CDR1 DFQATT, CDR2 SNEGSKA (reference sequence). This CDR3 has 14 residues. In DNA, the CDR3 is TGCAGTGCGGAGGGGGGAGTGGGGAATTCACCCCTCCACTTT. It specifies CSAEGGVGNSPLHF.

This clonotype was detected a few times. The genes are TRBV4-1 and TRBJ2-1, with TRBD2 identical over 8 bases. Trimming took 4 bases from V and 3 from J; bases not matched to a gene: 8. This CDR3 is built from 16 residues. From germline, CDR1 is MGHRA and CDR2 YSYEKL. The CDR3 DNA is TGCGCCAGCAGCCGAGGGACTAGGGGTCGCTACAATGAGCAGTTCTTC. This translates into CASSRGTRGRYNEQFF.

The chain carries TRBV28 and TRBJ2-4; 14 bases match TRBD2. J was trimmed by 8 bases and V by 5 bases; bases with no gene match: 11. Germline-derived CDR1 and CDR2 are MDHEN and SYDVKM. The CDR3 runs 17 residues. The CDR3 spells CASSRLAGGPSRYIQYF. CDR3 coding DNA: TGTGCCAGCAGTAGACTAGCGGGAGGGCCGAGTAGGTACATTCAGTACTTC.

V and J are TRBV20-1 and TRBJ2-3, with TRBD1 identical over 9 bases. There are 14 residues in the CDR3. Per germline, CDR1 DFQATT and CDR2 SNEGSKA (reference sequence). With V trimmed by 2 bases and J by 3 bases, 3 bases remained unmatched. CDR3 in amino acids: CSARRTGVTDTQYF. The CDR3 nucleotides are TGCAGTGCTAGACGGACAGGGGTAACAGATACGCAGTATTTT.